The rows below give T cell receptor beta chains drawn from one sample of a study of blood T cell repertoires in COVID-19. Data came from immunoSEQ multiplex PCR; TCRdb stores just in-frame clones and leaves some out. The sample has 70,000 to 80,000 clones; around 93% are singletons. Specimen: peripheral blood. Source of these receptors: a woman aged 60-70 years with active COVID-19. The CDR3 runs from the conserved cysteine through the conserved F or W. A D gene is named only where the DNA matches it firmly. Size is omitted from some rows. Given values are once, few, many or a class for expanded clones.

CDR3 protein: CASSLGGLGTEAFF
CDR3 DNA: TGTGCCAGCAGCTTAGGAGGGCTGGGAACTGAAGCTTTCTTT
V gene: TRBV11-2
clone size: NA
J gene: TRBJ1-1
D gene: NA

CDR3 protein: CASSQDLTGGPRNTQYF
CDR3 DNA: TGCGCCAGCAGCCAAGATCTGACGGGAGGGCCGAGAAATACGCAGTATTTT
V gene: TRBV4-1
clone size: NA
J gene: TRBJ2-3
D gene: TRBD2

CDR3 protein: CASSYNRPSYEQYF
CDR3 DNA: TGTGCCAGCAGTTACAACAGGCCCTCCTACGAGCAGTACTTC
V gene: TRBV6-2/TRBV6-3
clone size: NA
J gene: TRBJ2-7
D gene: NA

CDR3 protein: CAAYPPDTQYF
CDR3 DNA: TGTGCCGCCTATCCGCCAGATACGCAGTATTTT
V gene: TRBV5-4
clone size: NA
J gene: TRBJ2-3
D gene: NA

CDR3 protein: CASSGAGGPQNIQYF
CDR3 DNA: TGTGCCAGCAGTGGGGCGGGAGGGCCTCAAAACATTCAGTACTTC
V gene: TRBV28
clone size: NA
J gene: TRBJ2-4
D gene: TRBD2

CDR3 protein: CASSSGRGPYNEQFF
CDR3 DNA: TGTGCCAGTAGTAGCGGGAGGGGTCCCTACAATGAGCAGTTCTTC
V gene: TRBV19
clone size: NA
J gene: TRBJ2-1
D gene: TRBD2

CDR3 protein: CASSSLVAGGPNEQYF
CDR3 DNA: TGCGCCAGCTCGAGCTTGGTAGCGGGAGGGCCAAACGAGCAGTACTTC
V gene: TRBV5-1
clone size: NA
J gene: TRBJ2-7
D gene: TRBD2

CDR3 protein: CASSPTFGESSYNEQFF
CDR3 DNA: TGCGCCAGCAGCCCTACGTTCGGGGAGAGCTCCTACAATGAGCAGTTCTTC
V gene: TRBV4-1
clone size: NA
J gene: TRBJ2-1
D gene: NA

CDR3 protein: CATSDSNWYGYTF
CDR3 DNA: TGTGCCACCAGTGACTCTAACTGGTATGGCTACACCTTC
V gene: TRBV24-1
clone size: once
J gene: TRBJ1-2
D gene: NA

CDR3 protein: CASSLKGGLSYEQYF
CDR3 DNA: TGTGCCAGCAGTTTAAAAGGAGGGCTTTCCTACGAGCAGTACTTC
V gene: TRBV27
clone size: NA
J gene: TRBJ2-7
D gene: NA

CDR3 protein: CASRRAEFYEQYF
CDR3 DNA: TGTGCCAGCAGGAGGGCGGAGTTTTACGAGCAGTACTTC
V gene: TRBV27
clone size: once
J gene: TRBJ2-7
D gene: NA